Listed below are T cell receptor beta chains from one sample, sequenced in a study of T cell responses to AZD1222 COVID-19 vaccine. Libraries were prepared by immunoSEQ multiplex PCR; TCRdb keeps only in-frame clonotypes and omits some of them. Of about 98,000 clones in the sample, around 82% were seen once. The sequencing here drew on peripheral blood, taken on day 0 of AZD1222 vaccination. Source of these receptors: an adult in good health. Both conserved end residues are part of each CDR3. D genes are given only for firm matches. Clone size is stated in some rows and not others, as once, few, many or a class when expanded.

V	size	J	D	DNA	CDR3
TRBV27	-	TRBJ2-3	-	TGTGCCAGCAGTTTCCGGGCCACAGATACGCAGTATTTT	CASSFRATDTQYF
TRBV19	-	TRBJ1-3	-	TGTGCCAGTAGGGACGACAGACTTATTCTTGGAAACACCATATATTTT	CASRDDRLILGNTIYF
TRBV5-1	-	TRBJ2-3	-	TGCGCCAGCAGCCGGACGGTGGGGGTGGATACGCAGTATTTT	CASSRTVGVDTQYF
TRBV5-1	-	TRBJ1-1	TRBD1	TGCGCCAGCAGCTTCGGACAGGGGGCAACGAACACTGAAGCTTTCTTT	CASSFGQGATNTEAFF
TRBV14	-	TRBJ2-5	-	TGTGCCAGCAGCCAAGTGGGGGGGCCCCAAGAGACCCAGTACTTC	CASSQVGGPQETQYF
TRBV7-2	-	TRBJ2-1	-	TGTGCCAGCAGCGTAAGGACACAAGCATCGGGTGAGCAGTTCTTC	CASSVRTQASGEQFF
TRBV25-1	-	TRBJ1-1	-	TGTGCCAGCAGTGTGGGACAAAAGAACACTGAAGCTTTCTTT	CASSVGQKNTEAFF
TRBV4-3	medium-sized	TRBJ1-5	-	TGCGCCAGCAGCCAAGGGACGGTCGGGAATCAGCCCCAGCATTTT	CASSQGTVGNQPQHF
TRBV4-1	-	TRBJ1-4	-	TGCGCCAGCAGCCGCAACTTTGAGAAAGGGTTGAATGAAAAACTGTTTTTT	CASSRNFEKGLNEKLFF
TRBV5-1	-	TRBJ1-1	-	TGCGCCAGCAGCTTGGAGAACAGGGTGAACACTGAAGCTTTCTTT	CASSLENRVNTEAFF
TRBV28	-	TRBJ1-1	-	TGTGCTACGGCGGATCCCGGGTTGAACACTGAAGCTTTCTTT	CATADPGLNTEAFF
TRBV7-2	-	TRBJ2-1	-	TGTGCCAGCACCCAGAGAGGGGCCTACAATGAGCAGTTCTTC	CASTQRGAYNEQFF
TRBV4-3	-	TRBJ2-5	TRBD2	TGCGCCAGCAGCCAAGATTTTTTAGCGGGAGAGACCCAGTACTTC	CASSQDFLAGETQYF
TRBV5-1	-	TRBJ1-4	-	TGCGCCAGCAGCTTGAGGGCGGGACATACCCAACCTAATGAAAAACTGTTTTTT	CASSLRAGHTQPNEKLFF
TRBV6-2/TRBV6-3	-	TRBJ1-5	TRBD1	TGTGCCAGCAGTCCGGGACAGAGTACTTGGGGCAATCAGCCCCAGCATTTT	CASSPGQSTWGNQPQHF
TRBV13	-	TRBJ1-1	TRBD1	TGTGCCAGCAGCACCACAGGGGCTGGATCTCCGGGGAGAGCTTTCTTT	CASSTTGAGSPGRAFF
TRBV7-3	-	TRBJ2-6	-	TGTGCCAGCAGCTTAGCAGGAGGAAAACGCTCTGGGGCCAACGTCCTGACTTTC	CASSLAGGKRSGANVLTF
TRBV4-1	once	TRBJ1-2	-	TGCGCCAGCAGCCAAGACTCTCATGGGAACTATGGCTACACCTTC	CASSQDSHGNYGYTF